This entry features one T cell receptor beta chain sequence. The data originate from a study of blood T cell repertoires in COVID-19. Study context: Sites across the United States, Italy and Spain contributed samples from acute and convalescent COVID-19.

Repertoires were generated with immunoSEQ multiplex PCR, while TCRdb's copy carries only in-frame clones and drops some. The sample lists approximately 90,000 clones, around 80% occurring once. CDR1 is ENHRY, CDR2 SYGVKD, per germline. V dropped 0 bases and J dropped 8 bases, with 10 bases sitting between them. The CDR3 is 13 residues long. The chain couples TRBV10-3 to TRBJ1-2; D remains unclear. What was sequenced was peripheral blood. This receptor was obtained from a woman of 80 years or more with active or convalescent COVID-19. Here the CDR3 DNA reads TGTGCCATCAGTGAGTCAAGCTCCAGGGGCTACACCTTC. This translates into CAISESSSRGYTF.